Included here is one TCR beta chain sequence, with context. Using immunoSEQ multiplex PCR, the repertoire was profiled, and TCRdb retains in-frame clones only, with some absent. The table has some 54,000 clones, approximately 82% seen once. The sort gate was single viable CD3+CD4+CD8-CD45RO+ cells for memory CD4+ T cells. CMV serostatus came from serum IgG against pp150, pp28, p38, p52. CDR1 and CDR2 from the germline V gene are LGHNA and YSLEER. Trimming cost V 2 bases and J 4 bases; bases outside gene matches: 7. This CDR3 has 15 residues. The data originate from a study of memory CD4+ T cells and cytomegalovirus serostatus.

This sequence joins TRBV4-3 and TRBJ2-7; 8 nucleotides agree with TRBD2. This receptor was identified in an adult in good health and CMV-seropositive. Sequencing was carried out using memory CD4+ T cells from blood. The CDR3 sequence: CASSQTPGTRYEQYF. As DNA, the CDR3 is TGCGCCAGCAGCCAAACGCCGGGGACTAGATACGAGCAGTACTTC.